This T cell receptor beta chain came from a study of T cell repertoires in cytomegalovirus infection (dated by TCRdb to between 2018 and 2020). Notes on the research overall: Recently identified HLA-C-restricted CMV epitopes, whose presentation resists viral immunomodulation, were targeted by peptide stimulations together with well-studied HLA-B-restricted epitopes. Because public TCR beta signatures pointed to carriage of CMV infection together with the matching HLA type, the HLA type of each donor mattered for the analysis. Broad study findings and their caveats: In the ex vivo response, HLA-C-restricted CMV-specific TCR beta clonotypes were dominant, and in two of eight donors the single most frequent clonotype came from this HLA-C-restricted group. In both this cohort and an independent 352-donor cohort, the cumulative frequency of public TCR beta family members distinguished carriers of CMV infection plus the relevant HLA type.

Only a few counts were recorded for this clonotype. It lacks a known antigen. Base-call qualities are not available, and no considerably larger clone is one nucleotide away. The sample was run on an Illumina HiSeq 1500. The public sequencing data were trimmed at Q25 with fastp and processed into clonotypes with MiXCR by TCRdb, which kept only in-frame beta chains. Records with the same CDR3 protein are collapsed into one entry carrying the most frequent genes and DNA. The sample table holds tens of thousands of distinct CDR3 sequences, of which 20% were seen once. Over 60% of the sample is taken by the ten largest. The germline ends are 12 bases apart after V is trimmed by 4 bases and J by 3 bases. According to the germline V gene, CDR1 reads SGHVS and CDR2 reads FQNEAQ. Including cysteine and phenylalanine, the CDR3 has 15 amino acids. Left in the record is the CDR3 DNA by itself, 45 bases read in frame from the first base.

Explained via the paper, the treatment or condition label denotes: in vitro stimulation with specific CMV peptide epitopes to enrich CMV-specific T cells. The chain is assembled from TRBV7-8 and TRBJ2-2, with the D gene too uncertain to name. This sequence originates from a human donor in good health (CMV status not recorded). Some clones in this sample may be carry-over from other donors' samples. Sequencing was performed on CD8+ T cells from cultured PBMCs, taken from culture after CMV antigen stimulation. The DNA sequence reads TGTGCCAGCAGCTCTTCGGAGACATACACCGGGGAGCTGTTTTTT. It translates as CASSSSETYTGELFF.